A single sample gave rise to the 30 T cell receptor beta chains below, sequenced in a study of vaccination and CD4 T cells after COVID-19. Antigen specificity for these receptors is unknown. At the Johns Hopkins FTIC core, DNA taken from cultured CD4+ T cells was sequenced by way of the Oncomine TCR Beta short-read assay. TCRdb redid the calling of the PCR reads with MiXCR, one entry per CDR3 protein. Of about 8,600 distinct CDR3 sequences in the sample, roughly 52% were seen once. Treatment given: approximately 9-day PBMC culture with coronavirus spike peptide pools or control peptides (ViraFEST assay). Prior to the COVID-19 pandemic (2011-2018), the unexposed donor's CD4+ T cells were collected. Sequenced input: CD4+ T cells from blood, cultured in vitro. The receptors derive from a human donor in good health.

This clonotype was seen only a few times. J is TRBJ1-5 and V is TRBV19, with D maybe TRBD1 (5 bases). V gave up 8 bases and J gave up 7 bases, with 15 bases separating them. This CDR3 region has 13 residues. Germline-derived CDR1 and CDR2 are LNHDA and SQIVND (reference sequence). CDR3 DNA sequence: TGTGCCAGTGCTTCCGGGGCCTGGCAGCCCCAGCATTTT. This codes for CASASGAWQPQHF.

In its sample, this clonotype was seen once. The V and J genes are TRBV20-1 and TRBJ2-3, with 9 bases lining up with TRBD2. The CDR3 consists of 14 residues. J lost 2 bases, V lost 6 bases, and 6 bases had no gene match. Per the germline V gene, CDR1 is DFQATT and CDR2 is SNEGSKA (reference sequence). The CDR3 sequence is CSASGTSLTDTQYF. For the CDR3, the DNA is TGCAGTGCGTCCGGGACTAGCCTCACAGATACGCAGTATTTT.

V usage is TRBV7-2 and J usage is TRBJ1-5, with 10 nucleotides matching TRBD1. The CDR3 extends over 15 amino acids. Germline-derived CDR1 and CDR2 are SGHTA and FQGNSA. V shed 5 bases and J 4 bases; nucleotides not matched to a gene: 5. The CDR3, as DNA: TGTGCCAGCAGCATCGGACAGGGGGAGAATCAGCCCCAGCATTTT. Its translation: CASSIGQGENQPQHF.

The V gene is TRBV11-2, the J gene TRBJ1-1; a weak D match, TRBD1 (5 bases). Trimming removed 2 bases from V and 1 base from J, with 20 bases in between. The CDR3 is 18 residues long. CDR1 and CDR2 (germline): SGHAT, FQNNGV. CDR3 nucleotide sequence: TGTGCCAGCAGCTTACGACTCGGCCTCGGGACGGCGAACACTGAAGCTTTCTTT. Its translation: CASSLRLGLGTANTEAFF. The full variable domain, completed using reference TRBV11-2 and TRBJ1-1, is EAGVAQSPRYKIIEKRQSVAFWCNPISGHATLYWYQQILGQGPKLLIQFQNNGVVDDSQLPKDRFSAERLKGVDSTLKIQPAKLEDSAVYLCASSLRLGLGTANTEAFFGQGTRLTVV.

In this sample, this clonotype turned up a few times. The genes are TRBV20-1 and TRBJ1-5; D not resolved. The germline V gene encodes CDR1 DFQATT and CDR2 SNEGSKA (reference sequence). Trimming left V 2 bases short and J 3 bases short, with 8 bases between. This CDR3 has 13 residues. The CDR3 bases are TGCAGTGCTAGAATCAGCTACAATCAGCCCCAGCATTTT. This encodes CSARISYNQPQHF.

The CDR3 loop is CASSSAGGGGGYTF. DNA for the CDR3: TGTGCCAGCAGTTCCGCGGGAGGAGGAGGTGGCTACACCTTC. The V call is TRBV6-8, the J call TRBJ1-2; D gene unclear. This CDR3 region has 14 residues. The germline V and J ends were trimmed by 4 bases and 7 bases, with 16 bases remaining between them. CDR1 MNHGY and CDR2 SAAAGT come from the germline V gene.

The J gene is TRBJ1-3, the V gene TRBV19; 10 positions agree with TRBD1. Trimming removed 5 bases from V and 2 bases from J; junction bases left unmatched: 6. In germline, CDR1 is LNHDA, CDR2 SQIVND (reference sequence). The CDR3 contains 16 residues. CDR3 nucleotides: TGTGCCAGTAGTCCCCAGGACAGGGGGACTGGAAACACCATATATTTT. As protein: CASSPQDRGTGNTIYF. The complete variable domain, with remaining parts taken from reference TRBV19 and TRBJ1-3, reads DGGITQSPKYLFRKEGQNVTLSCEQNLNHDAMYWYRQDPGQGLRLIYYSQIVNDFQKGDIAEGYSVSREKKESFPLTVTSAQKNPTAFYLCASSPQDRGTGNTIYFGEGSWLTVV.

The CDR3 loop is CASSPDLGGVNGYTF. In nucleotides, the CDR3 is TGTGCCAGCAGCCCGGATTTGGGGGGCGTTAATGGCTACACCTTC. V and J are TRBV7-9 and TRBJ1-2, with D perhaps TRBD1 (6 bases). V lost 5 bases and J lost 6, with 19 bases in between. Looked up from germline, CDR1 is SEHNR and CDR2 is FQNEAQ (reference sequence). The CDR3 has 15 residues.

The CDR3 is CSAWTSGYNEQFF. CDR3 bases: TGCAGTGCTTGGACTAGCGGTTACAATGAGCAGTTCTTC. The chain is built from TRBV20-1 and TRBJ2-1; 10 bases are shared with TRBD2. The V gene's germline CDR1 is DFQATT and CDR2 SNEGSKA (reference sequence). CDR3 length: 13 residues. Germline trimming cut 5 bases from V and 4 bases from J; bases unmatched to any gene: 2.

This clonotype appeared a single time. The gene calls are TRBV20-1 and TRBJ2-1, with 8 bases matching TRBD1. The CDR3 extends over 14 amino acids. Germline V lookup: CDR1 DFQATT, CDR2 SNEGSKA (reference sequence). With 1 base clipped from V and 9 bases from J, the junction kept 8 bases outside the gene matches. The CDR3 sequence: CSARGAGGRGEQFF. Here the CDR3 DNA reads TGCAGTGCTAGAGGGGCAGGGGGCAGGGGTGAGCAGTTCTTC.

This chain joins TRBV10-3 and TRBJ2-7, with D maybe TRBD1 (6 bases). CDR1 is ENHRY and CDR2 is SYGVKD in the germline V gene. V was trimmed by 7 bases and J by 2 bases, leaving 12 bases between them. The CDR3 spans 13 residues. The CDR3 DNA follows: TGTGCCATCACCCCGGACAGAGCCTACGAGCAGTACTTC. Translation gives CAITPDRAYEQYF.

In this sample, this clonotype turned up a few times. The chain has TRBV24-1 and TRBJ1-2; the D gene is possibly TRBD1 (5 bases). The CDR3 is made up of 18 amino acids. V was shortened by 1 base and J by 2 bases, with 19 bases between the two germline ends. CDR1 KGHDR and CDR2 SFDVKD come from the germline V gene. As DNA, the CDR3 is TGTGCCACCAGTGATTTACCCCCCGACAGTTACCGAAACTATGGCTACACCTTC. As protein: CATSDLPPDSYRNYGYTF.

The sample holds a few counts of this clonotype. The chain employs TRBV7-2 and TRBJ2-1; D is ambiguous. The V end was cut by 7 bases, the J end by 7 bases, with 14 bases between. The CDR3 totals 13 residues. Germline V gene lookup returns CDR1 SGHTA and CDR2 FQGNSA. CDR3 sequence (DNA): TGTGCCAGCACCTCATCGGTAGCTAATGAGCAGTTCTTC. It is translated as CASTSSVANEQFF. The whole variable domain, remainder taken from reference TRBV7-2 and TRBJ2-1, is GAGVSQSPSNKVTEKGKDVELRCDPISGHTALYWYRQSLGQGLEFLIYFQGNSAPDKSGLPSDRFSAERTGGSVSTLTIQRTQQEDSAVYLCASTSSVANEQFFGPGTRLTVL.

This clonotype was observed a handful of times. V is TRBV6-2 or TRBV6-3 and J is TRBJ2-2; the D is unclear. The V end was cut by 8 bases, the J end by 3 bases, with 7 bases between. The CDR3 has 12 residues. Germline CDR1 and CDR2: MNHEY and SVGEGT. The CDR3 DNA follows: TGTGCCAGCGACGCGCACACCGGGGAGCTGTTTTTT. It yields the protein CASDAHTGELFF.

J is TRBJ2-4 and V is TRBV20-1; 8 nucleotides align to TRBD2. V was clipped by 5 bases and J by 1 base; unmatched bases: 7. Per germline, CDR1 DFQATT and CDR2 SNEGSKA (reference sequence). The CDR3 is made up of 15 amino acids. The CDR3 protein is CSAPSRGGAKNIQYF. CDR3 nucleotide sequence: TGCAGTGCTCCGTCCCGGGGGGGGGCCAAAAACATTCAGTACTTC.

This chain joins TRBV7-7 and TRBJ2-7; 9 positions agree with TRBD1. CDR3 length: 15 amino acids. Trimming at V came to 5 bases and at J to 3 bases, leaving 8 bases not matched to a gene. The germline CDR1 and CDR2 sequences are SSHAT and FNYEAQ (reference sequence). The CDR3 here is CASSPGTGRYYEQYF. The CDR3, as DNA: TGTGCCAGCAGCCCCGGGACAGGGAGGTACTACGAGCAGTACTTC.

This chain joins TRBV5-4 and TRBJ2-1, with D perhaps TRBD1 (7 bases). V lost 4 bases and J 5 bases, leaving 16 bases between the germline ends. Germline lookup yields CDR1 SGHNT and CDR2 YYREEE (reference sequence). This CDR3 contains 15 residues. The CDR3 spells CASSPRQGGHNEQFF. The CDR3 nucleotides are TGTGCCAGCAGCCCCCGCCAGGGGGGACACAATGAGCAGTTCTTC.

The rearrangement links TRBV19 to TRBJ1-1; 7 nucleotides match TRBD1. After removal of 3 bases from V and 4 bases from J, the junction contained 11 bases not matched to a gene. The germline gives CDR1 LNHDA, CDR2 SQIVND (reference sequence). CDR3 size: 16 residues. CDR3 sequence reads: CASSMRRGRGGTEAFF. The CDR3 DNA is TGTGCCAGTAGTATGAGAAGGGGCAGGGGGGGCACTGAAGCTTTCTTT.

The chain employs TRBV2 and TRBJ2-3; D is ambiguous. The CDR3 runs 12 residues. Deletions cut 3 bases from V and 7 bases from J, with 8 bases between. Germline V gene sequence: CDR1 SNHLY, CDR2 FYNNEI. The CDR3, as DNA: TGTGCCAGCAGTGATTTGGCCCATACGCAGTATTTT. Translation: CASSDLAHTQYF.

The V gene is TRBV6-1, the J gene TRBJ2-5; 8 bases match TRBD2. The CDR3 sequence is 14 residues long. V gave up 6 bases and J gave up 5 bases; unmatched junction bases: 8. The V gene's germline CDR1 is MNHNS and CDR2 SASEGT. CDR3 protein: CASRTGGPRETQYF. In DNA, the CDR3 is TGTGCCAGCAGGACGGGGGGGCCGAGGGAGACCCAGTACTTC.

The chain links TRBV6-1 to TRBJ2-2; tentative D call: TRBD2 (6 bases). Germline V lookup: CDR1 MNHNS, CDR2 SASEGT. V was shortened by 7 bases and J by 6 bases, with 15 bases between the two germline ends. The CDR3 contains 14 residues. The chain's CDR3 is CASNPTSSAGELFF. CDR3 nucleotide sequence: TGTGCCAGCAACCCTACATCTAGCGCCGGGGAGCTGTTTTTT.

Note on this clonotype: The CDR3 does not close with the conserved phenylalanine or tryptophan, likely indicating a read error. The chain couples TRBV20-1 to TRBJ1-4; 8 positions agree with TRBD1. The CDR3 loop spans 14 amino acids. With 6 bases clipped from V and 8 bases from J, the junction kept 11 bases outside the gene matches. Looked up from germline, CDR1 is DFQATT and CDR2 is SNEGSKA (reference sequence). This chain's CDR3 is CSASQTGVGEKLFL. CDR3 in DNA: TGCAGTGCCTCTCAGACAGGGGTGGGGGAAAAACTGTTTCTT.

The chain carries TRBV5-4 and TRBJ2-3; 8 nucleotides agree with TRBD1. This CDR3 comprises 15 residues. In germline, CDR1 is SGHNT, CDR2 YYREEE (reference sequence). J lost 6 bases, V lost 4 bases, and 10 bases had no gene match. In DNA form, the CDR3 reads TGTGCCAGCAGCGGAAGGACAGGGCAAGCGGATACGCAGTATTTT. This gives the protein CASSGRTGQADTQYF.

This rearrangement joins TRBV7-8 to TRBJ2-3; TRBD2 matches at 7 bases. CDR3 length: 14 amino acids. Germline loops: CDR1 SGHVS, CDR2 FQNEAQ. The junction had 5 bases not matched to a gene; V was cut back by 1 base and J by 7 bases. The CDR3 spells CASSLGGEGYTQYF. The CDR3 DNA is TGTGCCAGCAGCTTAGGGGGGGAGGGATATACGCAGTATTTT.

The chain links TRBV5-1 to TRBJ2-1; 7 bases are a match to TRBD2. This CDR3 comprises 15 residues. With 0 bases clipped from V and 2 bases from J, the junction kept 2 bases outside the gene matches. CDR1 is SGHRS and CDR2 is YFSETQ in the germline V gene. CDR3 loop: CASSLDLAAYNEQFF. The CDR3 nucleotides are TGCGCCAGCAGCTTGGACCTAGCGGCCTACAATGAGCAGTTCTTC.

The gene calls are TRBV11-2 and TRBJ1-1; D not certain. The length of the CDR3 is 12 residues. V was cut by 3 bases and J by 3 bases, with 5 bases left in between. CDR1 and CDR2 (germline): SGHAT, FQNNGV. The CDR3 sequence is CASSFDYTEAFF. CDR3 coding DNA: TGTGCCAGCAGCTTTGACTACACTGAAGCTTTCTTT.

This clonotype counts as medium-sized. The V gene is TRBV7-2, the J gene TRBJ1-2, with a weak D call TRBD1 (6 bases). This CDR3 is 13 amino acids long. V was shortened by 5 bases and J by 6 bases, with 13 bases between the two germline ends. The V gene's germline CDR1 is SGHTA and CDR2 FQGNSA. CDR3 amino acids: CASSKAQGNGYTF. DNA for the CDR3: TGTGCCAGCAGCAAAGCACAGGGAAATGGCTACACCTTC.

V gene TRBV6-5 combines with J gene TRBJ2-2; D not certain. The CDR3 sequence is 14 residues long. V shed 0 bases and J shed 1 base, with 3 bases lying between them. The germline gives CDR1 MNHEY, CDR2 SVGAGI. The CDR3 is CASSYSGNTGELFF. DNA of the CDR3: TGTGCCAGCAGTTACTCGGGGAACACCGGGGAGCTGTTTTTT.

This clonotype was recorded a few times. DNA for the CDR3: TGTGCCAGCACTCCCGGGACAGCGAACACCGGGGAGCTGTTTTTT. Its translation is CASTPGTANTGELFF. The rearrangement links TRBV6-1 to TRBJ2-2, with 7 positions matching TRBD1. Germline CDR1 reads MNHNS; CDR2 reads SASEGT. This CDR3 contains 15 residues. Trimming removed 7 bases from V and 0 bases from J; junction bases left unmatched: 5.

V and J are TRBV30 and TRBJ1-5, with D tentatively TRBD1 (5 bases). The CDR3 has 15 residues. Germline lookup yields CDR1 GTSNPN and CDR2 SVGIG (reference sequence). Trimming shortened V by 2 bases and J by 2 bases, and 13 bases separated the two germline ends. For the CDR3, the DNA is TGTGCCTGGAGTAAATCAGGAGGGGGCAATCAGCCCCAGCATTTT. Translating it yields CAWSKSGGGNQPQHF.